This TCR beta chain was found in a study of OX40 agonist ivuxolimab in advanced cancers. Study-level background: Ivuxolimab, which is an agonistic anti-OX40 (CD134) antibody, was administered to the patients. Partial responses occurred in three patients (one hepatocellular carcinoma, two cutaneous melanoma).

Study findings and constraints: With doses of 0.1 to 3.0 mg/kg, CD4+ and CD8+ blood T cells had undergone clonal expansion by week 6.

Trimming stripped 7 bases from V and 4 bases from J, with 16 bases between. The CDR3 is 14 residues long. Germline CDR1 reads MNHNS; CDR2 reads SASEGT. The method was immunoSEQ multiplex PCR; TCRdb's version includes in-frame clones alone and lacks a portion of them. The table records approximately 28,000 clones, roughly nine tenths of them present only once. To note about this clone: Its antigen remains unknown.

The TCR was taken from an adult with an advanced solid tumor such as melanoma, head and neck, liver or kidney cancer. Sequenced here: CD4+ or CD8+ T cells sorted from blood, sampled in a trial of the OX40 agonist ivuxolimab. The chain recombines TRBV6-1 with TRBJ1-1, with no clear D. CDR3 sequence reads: CASTELEGFTEAFF. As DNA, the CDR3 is TGTGCCAGCACCGAACTTGAGGGATTCACTGAAGCTTTCTTT.